This record looks at one T cell receptor (beta chain) sequence and its context. These data are taken from a study of OX40 agonist ivuxolimab in advanced cancers. On the study more broadly: Those treated in dose escalation had hepatocellular carcinoma, melanoma, renal cell cancer or head and neck cancer. Age averaged around 54 years (range about 20 to 79), and 82.7% were male.

Generated by immunoSEQ multiplex PCR, the TCRdb table keeps only in-frame clones and is missing some. The table has tens of thousands of clones, nearly 90% seen once. The germline V gene encodes CDR1 KGHSH and CDR2 LQKENI. This CDR3 has 15 residues. The V gene lost 3 bases and the J gene lost 7 bases, with 13 bases spanning the gap. This receptor was identified in an adult with an advanced solid tumor such as melanoma, head and neck, liver or kidney cancer. The chain is built from TRBV18 and TRBJ1-6; D might be TRBD1 (6 bases). The material sequenced was CD4+ or CD8+ T cells sorted from blood, taken in a trial of the OX40 agonist ivuxolimab. The CDR3 here is CASSPGQNNNSPLHF. CDR3 DNA: TGTGCCAGCTCACCCGGACAGAATAACAATTCACCCCTCCACTTT.